The text below deals with one T cell receptor beta chain. Its target is unknown. The data derive from a study of early T cells in non-severe SARS-CoV-2 infection. Turning to the study itself: Sequencing targeted bulk RNA from unsorted whole blood, leaving chains unpaired. Findings of the study overall: VDJdb matches were skewed toward anti-spike CD8 T cell responses.

The CDR3 runs to 14 residues. Trimming took off 4 bases at V and 5 bases at J, with 17 bases between the two ends. The V gene's germline CDR1 is SQVTM and CDR2 ANQGSEA. Individual cDNA molecules received unique molecular identifiers. Using its own MiXCR run on the 5' RACE reads, TCRdb lists one record per CDR3 protein. This sample has about 90,000 distinct CDR3 sequences, with over 9.5% found just once. The gene calls are TRBV29-1 and TRBJ2-5, with a weak D call TRBD1 (6 bases). The sample here was whole blood, taken at baseline. The sequence was collected from an adult who was a healthcare worker with PCR-confirmed SARS-CoV-2 infection or an uninfected control (not recorded which). CDR3 sequence: CSVARGSSFETQYF. The CDR3 DNA is TGCAGCGTTGCCAGGGGATCCTCATTCGAGACCCAGTACTTC.